This T cell receptor (beta chain) appears in the sequencing data of a study of neurological immune-mediated disorders. General observations from the study: Levels of TCR clonal expansion peaked in HTLV-1-associated myelopathy and reached their lowest in multiple sclerosis, under those of healthy controls.

This clonotype was seen many times. What it binds is unknown. cDNA synthesis was performed by 5'RACE with 10-nucleotide random UMIs. From 15-18 subjects, every sequencing run obtained over 200 million TCR-beta sequences. MiXCR, run by TCRdb on the 5' RACE reads, gives a single entry per CDR3 protein. The repertoire holds approximately 46,000 distinct CDR3 sequences, with under 13% as singletons. CDR1 and CDR2 from the germline V gene are SGHRS and YFSETQ. The CDR3 runs to 14 residues. V was shortened by 0 bases and J by 5 bases, with 12 bases between the two germline ends. The gene calls are TRBV5-1 and TRBJ2-7; D ambiguous. Sequencing was carried out using PBMCs. This TCR was sampled from a man in his 70s with HTLV-1-associated myelopathy (HAM/TSP). The CDR3 here is CASSLGLAGHEQYF. CDR3 sequence (DNA): TGCGCCAGCAGCTTGGGGCTCGCAGGACACGAGCAGTACTTC. The full variable domain, with the rest looked up from reference TRBV5-1 and TRBJ2-7, is KAGVTQTPRYLIKTRGQQVTLSCSPISGHRSVSWYQQTPGQGLQFLFEYFSETQRNKGNFPGRFSGRQFSNSRSEMNVSTLELGDSALYLCASSLGLAGHEQYFGPGTRLTVT.